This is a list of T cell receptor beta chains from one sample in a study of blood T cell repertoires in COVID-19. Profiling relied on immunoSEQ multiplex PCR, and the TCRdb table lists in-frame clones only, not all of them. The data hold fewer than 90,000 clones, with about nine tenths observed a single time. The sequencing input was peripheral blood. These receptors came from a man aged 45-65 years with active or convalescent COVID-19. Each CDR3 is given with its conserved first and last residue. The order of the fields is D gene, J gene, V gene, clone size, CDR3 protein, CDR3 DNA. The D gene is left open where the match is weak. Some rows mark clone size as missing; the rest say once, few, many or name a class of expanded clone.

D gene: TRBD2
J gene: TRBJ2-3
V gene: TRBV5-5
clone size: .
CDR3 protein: CASSQAGGQDTQYF
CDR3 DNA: TGTGCCAGCAGCCAAGCGGGGGGGCAAGATACGCAGTATTTT

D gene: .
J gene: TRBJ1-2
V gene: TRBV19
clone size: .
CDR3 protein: CASSIAAGSNYGYTF
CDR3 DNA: TGTGCCAGTAGTATAGCGGCAGGGTCTAACTATGGCTACACCTTC

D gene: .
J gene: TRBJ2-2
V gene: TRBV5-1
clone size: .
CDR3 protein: CASSEGQTTNTGELFF
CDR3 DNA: TGCGCCAGCAGCGAGGGACAAACTACGAACACCGGGGAGCTGTTTTTT

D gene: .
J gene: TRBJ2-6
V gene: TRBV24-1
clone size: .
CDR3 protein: CATSDSAGSGANVLTF
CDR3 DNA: TGTGCCACCAGTGATTCGGCAGGGTCTGGGGCCAACGTCCTGACTTTC

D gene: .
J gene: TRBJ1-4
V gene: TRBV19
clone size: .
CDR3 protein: CASISRPGEKLFF
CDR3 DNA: TGTGCCAGTATAAGCCGGCCGGGTGAAAAACTGTTTTTT

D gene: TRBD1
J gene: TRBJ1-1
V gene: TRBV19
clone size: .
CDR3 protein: CASSLGTGHTEAFF
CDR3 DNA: TGTGCCAGTAGTCTCGGGACAGGGCACACTGAAGCTTTCTTT

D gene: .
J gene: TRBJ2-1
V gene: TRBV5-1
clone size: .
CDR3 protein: CASSLAQQGVNEQFF
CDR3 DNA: TGCGCCAGCAGCTTGGCACAACAGGGAGTCAATGAGCAGTTCTTC

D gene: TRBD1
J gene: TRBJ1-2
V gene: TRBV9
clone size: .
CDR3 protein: CASSHMTGGNYGYTF
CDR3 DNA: TGTGCCAGCAGCCACATGACAGGGGGCAACTATGGCTACACCTTC

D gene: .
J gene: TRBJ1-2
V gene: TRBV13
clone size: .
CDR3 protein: CASSSRDSYGYTF
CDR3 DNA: TGTGCCAGCAGCTCCCGGGATAGCTATGGCTACACCTTC

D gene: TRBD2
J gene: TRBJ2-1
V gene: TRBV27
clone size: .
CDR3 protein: CASSLFTSGNEQFF
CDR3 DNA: TGTGCCAGCAGTTTATTCACTAGCGGCAATGAGCAGTTCTTC

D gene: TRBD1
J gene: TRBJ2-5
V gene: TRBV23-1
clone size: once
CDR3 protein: CASWTGNYQETQYF
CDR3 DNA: TGCGCCAGTTGGACAGGGAACTACCAAGAGACCCAGTACTTC

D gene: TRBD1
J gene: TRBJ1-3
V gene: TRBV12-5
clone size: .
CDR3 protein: CASGYTGGNTIYF
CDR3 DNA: TGTGCTAGTGGTTACACAGGGGGGAACACCATATATTTT

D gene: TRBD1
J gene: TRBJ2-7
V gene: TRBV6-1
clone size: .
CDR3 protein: CASSDRDRGSDEQYF
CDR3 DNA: TGTGCCAGCAGTGACAGGGACAGGGGGAGTGACGAGCAGTACTTC

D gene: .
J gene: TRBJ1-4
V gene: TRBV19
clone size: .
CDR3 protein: CASSRGTMLNEKLFF
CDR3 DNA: TGTGCCAGTAGTAGGGGGACTATGTTGAATGAAAAACTGTTTTTT

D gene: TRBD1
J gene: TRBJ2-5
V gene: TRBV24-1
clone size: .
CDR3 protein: CATKGQGKTQYF
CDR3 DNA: TGTGCCACTAAGGGACAGGGAAAGACCCAGTACTTC

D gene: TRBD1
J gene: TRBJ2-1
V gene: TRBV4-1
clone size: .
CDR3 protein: CASSPTGASYNEQFF
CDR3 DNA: TGCGCCAGCAGCCCGACAGGGGCCTCCTACAATGAGCAGTTCTTC

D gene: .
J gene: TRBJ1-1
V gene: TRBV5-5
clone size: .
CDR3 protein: CASSLVVGEGTEAFF
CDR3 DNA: TGTGCCAGCAGCTTGGTCGTAGGAGAGGGCACTGAAGCTTTCTTT

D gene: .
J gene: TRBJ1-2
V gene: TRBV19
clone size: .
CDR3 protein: CASSIERTPYGYTF
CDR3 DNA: TGTGCCAGTAGTATAGAGAGGACACCCTATGGCTACACCTTC

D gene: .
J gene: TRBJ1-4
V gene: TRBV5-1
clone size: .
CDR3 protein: CASSLDSEKLFF
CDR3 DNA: TGCGCCAGCAGCTTGGATAGTGAAAAACTGTTTTTT

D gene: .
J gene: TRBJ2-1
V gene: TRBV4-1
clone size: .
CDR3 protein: CASSQDAPSTGIRSYNEQFF
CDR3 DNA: TGCGCCAGCAGCCAAGATGCCCCGTCTACAGGGATTCGCTCCTACAATGAGCAGTTCTTC

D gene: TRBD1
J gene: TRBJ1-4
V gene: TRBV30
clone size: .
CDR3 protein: CAWSPKGQGLATNEKLFF
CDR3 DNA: TGTGCCTGGAGTCCTAAGGGACAGGGATTAGCAACTAATGAAAAACTGTTTTTT

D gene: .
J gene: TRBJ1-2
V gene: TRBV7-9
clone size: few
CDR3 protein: CASSLDETPNGYTF
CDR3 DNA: TGTGCCAGCAGCTTAGATGAGACTCCCAATGGCTACACCTTC

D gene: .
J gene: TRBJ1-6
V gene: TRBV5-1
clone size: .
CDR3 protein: CASRRIDLLYNSPLHF
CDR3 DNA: TGCGCCAGCAGGAGGATCGACCTTCTGTATAATTCACCCCTCCACTTT

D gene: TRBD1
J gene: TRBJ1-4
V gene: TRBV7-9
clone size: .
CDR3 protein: CASSQTGQANEKLFF
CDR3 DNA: TGTGCCAGCAGCCAAACGGGACAGGCTAATGAAAAACTGTTTTTT

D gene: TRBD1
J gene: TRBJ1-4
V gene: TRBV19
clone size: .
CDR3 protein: CASGRTGDEKLFF
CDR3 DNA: TGTGCCAGTGGGAGGACAGGGGATGAAAAACTGTTTTTT

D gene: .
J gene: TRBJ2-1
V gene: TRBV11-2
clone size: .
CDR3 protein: CASSHGSSYNEQFF
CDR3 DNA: TGTGCCAGCAGCCACGGGAGCTCCTACAATGAGCAGTTCTTC

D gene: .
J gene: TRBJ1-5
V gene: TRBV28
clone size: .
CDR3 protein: CASTAQRDQPQHF
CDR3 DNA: TGTGCCAGCACCGCCCAGAGGGATCAGCCCCAGCATTTT

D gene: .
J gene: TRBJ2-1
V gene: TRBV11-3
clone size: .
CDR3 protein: CASSMTRFNEQFF
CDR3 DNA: TGTGCCAGCAGCATGACTAGATTCAATGAGCAGTTCTTC

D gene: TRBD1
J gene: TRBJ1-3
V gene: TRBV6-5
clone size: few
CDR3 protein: CASSYSPRGQGNTIYF
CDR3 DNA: TGTGCCAGCAGTTACTCGCCCAGGGGGCAAGGAAACACCATATATTTT

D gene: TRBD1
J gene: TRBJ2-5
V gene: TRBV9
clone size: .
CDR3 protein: CASSATGQARETQYF
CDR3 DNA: TGTGCCAGCAGCGCTACAGGACAGGCCAGAGAGACCCAGTACTTC

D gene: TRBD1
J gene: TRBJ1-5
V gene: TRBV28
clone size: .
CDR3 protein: CASSSEGTGRQPQHF
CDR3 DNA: TGTGCCAGCAGCTCGGAGGGGACAGGGCGGCAGCCCCAGCATTTT

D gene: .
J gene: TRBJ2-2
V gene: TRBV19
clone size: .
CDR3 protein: CASSIRVTGELFF
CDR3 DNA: TGTGCCAGTAGTATCCGGGTCACCGGGGAGCTGTTTTTT

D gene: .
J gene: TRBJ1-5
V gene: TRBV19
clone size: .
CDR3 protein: CASSSSLYQPQHF
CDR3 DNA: TGTGCCAGTAGTTCCAGTCTCTATCAGCCCCAGCATTTT

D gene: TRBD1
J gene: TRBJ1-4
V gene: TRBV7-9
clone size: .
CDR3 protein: CASSLRTGHEKLFF
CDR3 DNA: TGTGCCAGCAGCTTAAGGACAGGGCATGAAAAACTGTTTTTT

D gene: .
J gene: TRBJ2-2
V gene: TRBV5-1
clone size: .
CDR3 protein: CASSTLSSGELFF
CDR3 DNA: TGCGCCAGCAGCACCCTCTCTAGCGGGGAGCTGTTTTTT

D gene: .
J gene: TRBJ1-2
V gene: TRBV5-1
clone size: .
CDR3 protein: CASRSDVYGYTF
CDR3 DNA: TGCGCCAGCAGATCAGATGTCTATGGCTACACCTTC

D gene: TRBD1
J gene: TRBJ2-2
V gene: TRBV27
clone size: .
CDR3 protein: CASSGQGAGELFF
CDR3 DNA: TGTGCCAGCAGTGGACAGGGGGCTGGGGAGCTGTTTTTT

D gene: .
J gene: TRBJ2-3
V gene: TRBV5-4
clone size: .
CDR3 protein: CASSLVGRGSTDTQYF
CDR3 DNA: TGTGCCAGCAGCCTAGTAGGCAGGGGAAGCACAGATACGCAGTATTTT

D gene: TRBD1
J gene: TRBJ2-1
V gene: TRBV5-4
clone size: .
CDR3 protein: CASSGGQGDLGYNEQFF
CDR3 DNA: TGTGCCAGCAGCGGAGGACAGGGGGACCTCGGCTACAATGAGCAGTTCTTC

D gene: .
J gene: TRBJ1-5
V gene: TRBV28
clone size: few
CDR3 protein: CASRDRGNEQPQHF
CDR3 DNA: TGTGCCAGCAGGGATCGGGGGAATGAACAGCCCCAGCATTTT

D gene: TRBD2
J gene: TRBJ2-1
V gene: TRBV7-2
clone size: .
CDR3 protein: CASSGRLAGGEQFF
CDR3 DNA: TGTGCCAGCAGCGGGCGACTAGCGGGGGGGGAGCAGTTCTTC